These 9 T cell receptor beta chains originate from one sample sequenced in a study of response to subunit inactivated influenza vaccine. TCRdb itself ran the RT-PCR reads through MiXCR, one entry per CDR3 protein. The sample includes about 500,000 distinct CDR3 sequences, about 15% of them seen just once. This sample comprised CD4+ T cells sorted from PBMCs, obtained approximately 25 months after vaccination. The receptors originated from a man aged 45 to 70 who received an inactivated influenza vaccine.

V gene TRBV7-9 combines with J gene TRBJ1-2, with D unclear. V lost 1 base, J lost 0 bases, and 6 bases lay in between. The CDR3 has 14 residues. The V gene's germline CDR1 is SEHNR and CDR2 FQNEAQ (reference sequence). This chain's CDR3 is CASSLVGPNYGYTF. CDR3 DNA sequence: TGTGCCAGCAGCTTAGTAGGGCCTAACTATGGCTACACCTTC. Together with reference TRBV7-9 and TRBJ1-2, the CDR3 gives the full variable domain: DTGVSQNPRHKITKRGQNVTFRCDPISEHNRLYWYRQTLGQGPEFLTYFQNEAQLEKSRLLSDRFSAERPKGSFSTLEIQRTEQGDSAMYLCASSLVGPNYGYTFGSGTRLTVV.

The CDR3 here is CSVRQDTTLEQYF. DNA for the CDR3: TGCAGCGTTCGACAGGACACCACACTCGAGCAGTACTTC. The V call is TRBV29-1, the J call TRBJ2-7, with D perhaps matching TRBD1 (6 bases). The CDR3 covers 13 residues. Trimming shortened V by 5 bases and J by 6 bases, and 17 bases separated the two germline ends. From germline, CDR1 is SQVTM and CDR2 ANQGSEA.

The V and J genes are TRBV14 and TRBJ2-7, with no clear D. Germline V CDR1 and CDR2: SGHDN, FVKESK. This CDR3 is built from 15 residues. Trimming took 0 bases from V and 1 from J, leaving 10 bases between them. Here the CDR3 DNA reads TGTGCCAGCAGCCAAGATTGGGCCCGTTCCTACGAGCAGTACTTC. Translation: CASSQDWARSYEQYF.

The J gene is TRBJ2-7, the V gene TRBV3-1; D ambiguous. This CDR3 comprises 12 residues. With 4 bases removed from V and 2 bases from J, the gap between germline ends came to 6 bases. Germline V gives CDR1 LGHDT, CDR2 YNNKEL (reference sequence). CDR3 nucleotides: TGTGCCAGCAGCCTGCAGACCTACGAGCAGTACTTC. Translated: CASSLQTYEQYF.

This clonotype was found many times. V is TRBV29-1 and J is TRBJ2-3; 11 nucleotides agree with TRBD2. The V segment lost 6 bases and the J segment 0 bases; nucleotides outside the gene matches: 2. Germline-derived CDR1 and CDR2 are SQVTM and ANQGSEA. The CDR3 consists of 14 residues. The CDR3 reads CSVGTSGSTDTQYF. CDR3 bases: TGCAGCGTCGGGACTAGCGGAAGCACAGATACGCAGTATTTT.

This clonotype was seen many times. The chain has TRBV10-3 and TRBJ2-3, with unresolved D. This CDR3 contains 12 residues. Per the germline V gene, CDR1 is ENHRY and CDR2 is SYGVKD. Trimming stripped 6 bases from V and 5 bases from J, with 9 bases between. The CDR3 sequence: CAISADEDTQYF. The CDR3 DNA reads as TGTGCCATCAGCGCCGACGAAGATACGCAGTATTTT.

In its sample, this clonotype was seen a few times. The gene calls are TRBV19 and TRBJ2-7, with TRBD2 identical over 8 bases. This CDR3 contains 16 residues. The V gene's germline CDR1 is LNHDA and CDR2 SQIVND (reference sequence). V shed 0 bases and J 1 base; nucleotides not matched to a gene: 5. The CDR3 is CASSIEAGVSSYEQYF. DNA for the CDR3: TGTGCCAGTAGTATAGAAGCGGGAGTCTCTTCCTACGAGCAGTACTTC.

This clonotype was seen many times. V and J are TRBV12-3 or TRBV12-4 and TRBJ1-1; D gene uncertain. Trimming cost V 8 bases and J 0 bases, with 13 bases left between them. This CDR3 has 14 residues. CDR3 in DNA: TGTGCCAGCCGAATTAGATCCATGAACACTGAAGCTTTCTTT. This encodes CASRIRSMNTEAFF.

The rearrangement joins TRBV11-2 to TRBJ2-2; D unresolved. CDR3 length: 14 amino acids. The germline V gene has CDR1 SGHAT and CDR2 FQNNGV. Trimming left V 3 bases short and J 5 bases short, with 10 bases between. The CDR3 region is CASSFSGLTGELFF. CDR3 coding DNA: TGTGCCAGCAGCTTTTCAGGCCTTACCGGGGAGCTGTTTTTT.